Below are 29 T cell receptor beta chains sequenced from a single sample in a study of cytotoxic CD8 clonotypes in ibrutinib-treated CLL. Here immunoSEQ multiplex PCR was the method, and the copy in TCRdb shows in-frame clones only, minus some. The table shows more than 45,000 clones, with 83% occurring only once. Sequenced material: PBMCs, taken after 24 months of ibrutinib treatment. The receptor source for this set is a human donor with chronic lymphocytic leukemia.

V gene TRBV27 combines with J gene TRBJ1-1, with TRBD1 as a possible D gene (5 bases). The V end lost 2 bases, the J end lost 3 bases, and 13 bases lay between the germline ends. Germline CDR1 is MNHEY and CDR2 is SMNVEV (reference sequence). CDR3 length equals 15 residues. The CDR3 coding sequence is TGTGCCAGCAGTTTACAGGGTACCTTATACACTGAAGCTTTCTTT. Amino acid sequence: CASSLQGTLYTEAFF.

This chain links TRBV27 with TRBJ2-1, with D maybe TRBD2 (6 bases). This CDR3 has 12 amino acids. CDR1 and CDR2 from the germline V gene are MNHEY and SMNVEV (reference sequence). V lost 4 bases and J 13 bases, leaving 14 bases between the germline ends. The CDR3 sequence is CASSSVTRIQFF. Here the CDR3 DNA reads TGTGCCAGCAGTTCCGTGACTAGGATTCAGTTCTTC.

This clone was seen only a few times. This sequence joins TRBV29-1 and TRBJ1-1, with 8 bases identical to TRBD1. The CDR3 has 14 amino acids. V was clipped by 1 base and J by 5 bases; unmatched bases: 6. Germline V gives CDR1 SQVTM, CDR2 ANQGSEA. Here the CDR3 reads CSVEVQGARTEAFF. CDR3 DNA: TGCAGCGTTGAAGTGCAGGGGGCGAGGACTGAAGCTTTCTTT.

V is TRBV10-3 and J is TRBJ2-1; D uncertain. CDR1 is ENHRY and CDR2 is SYGVKD in the germline V gene. The CDR3 is made up of 16 amino acids. V gave up 7 bases and J gave up 2 bases, with 18 bases separating them. The CDR3 DNA reads TGTGCCATCAAGGGAACGGAAACAGAAACCTACAATGAGCAGTTCTTC. This sequence encodes CAIKGTETETYNEQFF.

The genes are TRBV7-7 and TRBJ2-1, with unresolved D. Germline V gives CDR1 SSHAT, CDR2 FNYEAQ (reference sequence). This CDR3 is 14 amino acids long. Trimming stripped 5 bases from V and 1 base from J, with 9 bases between. CDR3 bases: TGTGCCAGCAGCCCGACAAGATCCTACAATGAGCAGTTCTTC. Amino acid sequence: CASSPTRSYNEQFF.

The chain links TRBV19 to TRBJ1-1; D remains ambiguous. V was pared by 3 bases and J by 5 bases, with 10 bases between. Germline values: CDR1 LNHDA, CDR2 SQIVND (reference sequence). The CDR3 is 13 residues long. The CDR3 here is CASSMGSLTEAFF. For the CDR3, the DNA is TGTGCCAGTAGTATGGGGTCTCTGACTGAAGCTTTCTTT.

In DNA, the CDR3 is TGTGCCAGCAGCCGCTATGGGGAAGCTTTCTTT. Protein: CASSRYGEAFF. The V and J genes are TRBV6-5 and TRBJ1-1; D is unclear. Trimming took 6 bases from V and 8 from J, leaving 10 bases between them. Germline lookup yields CDR1 MNHEY and CDR2 SVGAGI. The CDR3 runs 11 residues.

This clone showed up just once. CDR3 protein: CASGGSGSDEQFF. CDR3 coding DNA: TGTGCCAGCGGTGGCAGCGGGAGCGATGAGCAGTTCTTC. This chain joins TRBV2 and TRBJ2-1; 8 nucleotides agree with TRBD2. This CDR3 has 13 residues. The V and J ends lost 8 bases and 8 bases, in that order; junction bases with no gene match: 8. The germline CDR1 and CDR2 sequences are SNHLY and FYNNEI.

The V gene is TRBV9, the J gene TRBJ2-4; TRBD2 agrees at 11 bases. V shed 2 bases, J shed 8 bases, and the junction held 3 bases outside the gene matches. This CDR3 spans 14 amino acids. Germline CDR1 SGDLS, CDR2 YYNGEE. CDR3 sequence: CASSVTSGRDIQYF. Here the CDR3 DNA reads TGTGCCAGCAGCGTTACTAGCGGGAGAGACATTCAGTACTTC.

This clone was recorded a few times. CDR3 sequence (DNA): TGTGCCAGCAGTGAGCAGGGGGGGCTCGAGCAGTACTTC. Translation: CASSEQGGLEQYF. The rearrangement links TRBV6-1 to TRBJ2-7; D possibly matches TRBD1 or TRBD2 (7 bases each). V was pared by 3 bases and J by 6 bases, with 12 bases between. The CDR3 consists of 13 residues. Germline lookup yields CDR1 MNHNS and CDR2 SASEGT.

This clone was seen once. The chain couples TRBV10-3 to TRBJ2-3; no firm D call. The length of the CDR3 is 13 residues. In germline, CDR1 is ENHRY, CDR2 SYGVKD. Trimming removed 7 bases from V and 2 bases from J, with 10 bases in between. CDR3 nucleotides: TGTGCCATCAAAGGGATCCTCACAGATACGCAGTATTTT. Protein sequence: CAIKGILTDTQYF.

This clone was counted a single time. The CDR3: CASSFQGAGEKLFF. In nucleotides, the CDR3 is TGCGCCAGCAGCTTCCAGGGGGCGGGTGAAAAACTGTTTTTT. The V gene is TRBV5-1, the J gene TRBJ1-4, with TRBD1 identical over 8 bases. With V trimmed by 2 bases and J by 7 bases, 4 bases remained unmatched. From germline, CDR1 is SGHRS and CDR2 YFSETQ. The CDR3 is made up of 14 amino acids.

The chain combines TRBV7-8 with TRBJ2-5; the D is unclear. The CDR3 runs to 13 residues. Germline lookup yields CDR1 SGHVS and CDR2 FQNEAQ. V was pared by 5 bases and J by 7 bases, with 14 bases between. DNA of the CDR3: TGTGCCAGCAGCCTCCGTGGGGTACGGACCCAGTACTTC. This sequence encodes CASSLRGVRTQYF.

V and J are TRBV19 and TRBJ2-1, with TRBD1 matching over 12 bases. This CDR3 comprises 17 residues. Germline CDR1 and CDR2: LNHDA and SQIVND (reference sequence). Trimming removed 1 base from V and 6 bases from J; junction bases left unmatched: 7. As DNA, the CDR3 is TGTGCCAGTAGTATAGTCGTCGGGGACAGGGGGCGCAATGAGCAGTTCTTC. Translation: CASSIVVGDRGRNEQFF.

This clone was picked up a small number of times. The chain carries TRBV9 and TRBJ2-5; possibly TRBD2 for D (6 bases). CDR3 length: 13 residues. Germline V gene lookup returns CDR1 SGDLS and CDR2 YYNGEE. The V gene lost 2 bases and the J gene lost 9 bases, with 14 bases spanning the gap. As DNA, the CDR3 is TGTGCCAGCAGCGTTGAGGGGACTGCGGCCCAGTACTTC. It translates to CASSVEGTAAQYF.

This clone has only a few counts. The CDR3 region is CASSWNTGELFF. In DNA, the CDR3 is TGTGCCAGCAGCTGGAACACCGGGGAGCTGTTTTTT. The genes are TRBV14 and TRBJ2-2; unclear D gene. The V end was cut by 5 bases, the J end by 1 base, with 2 bases between. Germline CDR1 reads SGHDN; CDR2 reads FVKESK. CDR3 length: 12 amino acids.

The gene calls are TRBV19 and TRBJ2-3, with D possibly TRBD2 on 6 matching bases. CDR1 is LNHDA and CDR2 is SQIVND in the germline V gene (reference sequence). The V gene lost 1 base and the J gene lost 1 base, with 15 bases spanning the gap. CDR3 length equals 17 residues. The CDR3 reads CASSIVRRRGGTDTQYF. The DNA for the CDR3 is TGTGCCAGTAGTATAGTTCGGCGGAGGGGTGGCACAGATACGCAGTATTTT.

As DNA, the CDR3 is TGTGCCAGTAGTATCGAGGTAGCAAGACTTGCAGATACGCAGTATTTT. Its translation: CASSIEVARLADTQYF. The V call is TRBV19, the J call TRBJ2-3; no firm D call. The germline V and J ends were trimmed by 3 bases and 4 bases, with 17 bases remaining between them. Germline V gene sequence: CDR1 LNHDA, CDR2 SQIVND (reference sequence). This CDR3 has 16 residues. Complete variable domain (other parts from reference TRBV19 and TRBJ2-3): DGGITQSPKYLFRKEGQNVTLSCEQNLNHDAMYWYRQDPGQGLRLIYYSQIVNDFQKGDIAEGYSVSREKKESFPLTVTSAQKNPTAFYLCASSIEVARLADTQYFGPGTRLTVL.

The count of this clone is one. The chain joins TRBV7-2 to TRBJ2-4; a possible D gene is TRBD2 (5 bases). The CDR3 consists of 14 residues. Between the trimmed V and J ends, which lost 1 base and 6 bases, there was a span of 10 bases. Germline V gene lookup returns CDR1 SGHTA and CDR2 FQGNSA. CDR3: CASSLGVGRNIQYF. The CDR3 bases are TGTGCCAGCAGCTTAGGTGTTGGGAGAAACATTCAGTACTTC.

The chain combines TRBV6-5 with TRBJ2-1, with D possibly matching TRBD2 (6 bases). CDR3 length equals 15 residues. With 6 bases removed from V and 5 bases from J, the gap between germline ends came to 17 bases. Germline loops: CDR1 MNHEY, CDR2 SVGAGI. CDR3 loop: CASRMSGPGHNEQFF. The CDR3 DNA reads as TGTGCCAGCAGAATGAGCGGGCCGGGTCACAATGAGCAGTTCTTC.

This sequence joins TRBV10-1 and TRBJ1-2, with no clear D. The CDR3 covers 14 residues. Germline values: CDR1 WNHNN, CDR2 SYGVQD (reference sequence). V was cut by 0 bases and J by 2 bases, with 7 bases left in between. In DNA, the CDR3 is TGCGCCAGCAGTGAGTCGGGCAGCAACTATGGCTACACCTTC. Its protein is CASSESGSNYGYTF.

This clone was observed a few times. The genes are TRBV5-1 and TRBJ2-2; 7 bases line up with TRBD2. CDR1 is SGHRS and CDR2 is YFSETQ in the germline V gene. The CDR3 runs to 17 residues. J lost 2 bases, V lost 4 bases, and 11 bases had no gene match. CDR3 sequence reads: CASSPQTLAVNTGELFF. The CDR3 DNA sequence: TGCGCCAGCAGCCCACAGACGCTAGCGGTCAACACCGGGGAGCTGTTTTTT.

V gene TRBV30 combines with J gene TRBJ2-5, with a possible D match to TRBD2 (5 bases). CDR3 size: 14 residues. With 3 bases removed from V and 5 bases from J, the gap between germline ends came to 16 bases. Germline-derived CDR1 and CDR2 are GTSNPN and SVGIG (reference sequence). CDR3 sequence: CAWSPGLPGETQYF. In nucleotides, the CDR3 is TGTGCCTGGAGCCCGGGCCTTCCGGGGGAGACCCAGTACTTC. Full variable domain (remainder filled in from reference TRBV30 and TRBJ2-5): SQTIHQWPATLVQPVGSPLSLECTVEGTSNPNLYWYRQAAGRGLQLLFYSVGIGQISSEVPQNLSASRPQDRQFILSSKKLLLSDSGFYLCAWSPGLPGETQYFGPGTRLLVL.

V is TRBV5-1 and J is TRBJ2-5; the match to TRBD2 covers 9 bases. Trimming removed 5 bases from V and 5 bases from J; junction bases left unmatched: 10. This CDR3 region has 15 residues. CDR1 and CDR2 (germline): SGHRS, YFSETQ. In DNA, the CDR3 is TGCGCCAGCAGTGTTGGCGGGAGGGCCGAGGAGACCCAGTACTTC. It translates to CASSVGGRAEETQYF. Filled out from reference TRBV5-1 and TRBJ2-5, the complete variable domain reads KAGVTQTPRYLIKTRGQQVTLSCSPISGHRSVSWYQQTPGQGLQFLFEYFSETQRNKGNFPGRFSGRQFSNSRSEMNVSTLELGDSALYLCASSVGGRAEETQYFGPGTRLLVL.

This chain joins TRBV9 and TRBJ2-7, with 9 bases aligning to TRBD1. CDR3 length equals 15 residues. The ends lost 0 bases at V and 4 bases at J; junction bases unmatched: 5. In germline, CDR1 is SGDLS, CDR2 YYNGEE. CDR3 region: CASSVGDRDFYEQYF. In DNA form, the CDR3 reads TGTGCCAGCAGCGTAGGGGACAGGGATTTTTACGAGCAGTACTTC.

V and J are TRBV2 and TRBJ2-1; no clear D. Per germline, CDR1 SNHLY and CDR2 FYNNEI. The CDR3 runs to 12 residues. Deletions cut 4 bases from V and 6 bases from J, with 7 bases between. The CDR3 DNA follows: TGTGCCAGCAGTGGAGCCCCCAATGAGCAGTTCTTC. The encoded protein is CASSGAPNEQFF.

The gene calls are TRBV6-4 and TRBJ2-7; tentatively, D is TRBD2 (5 bases). The CDR3 is 15 amino acids. V gave up 4 bases and J gave up 5 bases, with 18 bases separating them. Germline CDR1 reads MRHNA; CDR2 reads SNTAGT. DNA for the CDR3: TGTGCCAGCAGTGGACCGGGGAACCATCGGCACGAGCAGTACTTC. Translating gives CASSGPGNHRHEQYF.

The chain has TRBV5-1 and TRBJ1-1; D not certain. CDR3 length: 13 residues. V dropped 5 bases and J dropped 2 bases, with 10 bases sitting between them. Per germline, CDR1 SGHRS and CDR2 YFSETQ. CDR3 sequence reads: CASRAQPNTEAFF. The DNA for the CDR3 is TGCGCCAGCAGAGCCCAGCCCAACACTGAAGCTTTCTTT. The whole variable domain, filled in from reference TRBV5-1 and TRBJ1-1, reads KAGVTQTPRYLIKTRGQQVTLSCSPISGHRSVSWYQQTPGQGLQFLFEYFSETQRNKGNFPGRFSGRQFSNSRSEMNVSTLELGDSALYLCASRAQPNTEAFFGQGTRLTVV.

J is TRBJ1-5 and V is TRBV30; D not resolved. Germline-derived CDR1 and CDR2 are GTSNPN and SVGIG (reference sequence). V was pared by 3 bases and J by 2 bases, with 17 bases between. The CDR3 has 16 residues. CDR3 in DNA: TGTGCCTGGAGCCCCGCAGGTTCCCCGGGCAATCAGCCCCAGCATTTT. The encoded protein is CAWSPAGSPGNQPQHF. Full variable domain (missing parts from reference TRBV30 and TRBJ1-5): SQTIHQWPATLVQPVGSPLSLECTVEGTSNPNLYWYRQAAGRGLQLLFYSVGIGQISSEVPQNLSASRPQDRQFILSSKKLLLSDSGFYLCAWSPAGSPGNQPQHFGDGTRLSIL.